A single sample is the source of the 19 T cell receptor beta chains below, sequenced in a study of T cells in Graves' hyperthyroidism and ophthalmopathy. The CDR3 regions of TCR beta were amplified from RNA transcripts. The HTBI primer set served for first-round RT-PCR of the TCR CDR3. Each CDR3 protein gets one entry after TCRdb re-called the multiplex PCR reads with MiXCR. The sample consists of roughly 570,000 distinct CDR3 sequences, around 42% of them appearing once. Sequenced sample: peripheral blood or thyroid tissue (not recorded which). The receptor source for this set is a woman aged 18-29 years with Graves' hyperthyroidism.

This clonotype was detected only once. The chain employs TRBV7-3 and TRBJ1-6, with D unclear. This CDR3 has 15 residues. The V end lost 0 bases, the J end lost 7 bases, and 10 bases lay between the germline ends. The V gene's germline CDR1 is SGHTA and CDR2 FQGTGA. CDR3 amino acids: CASSLTGGLNSPLHF. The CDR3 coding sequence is TGTGCCAGCAGCTTAACGGGAGGGTTAAATTCACCCCTCCACTTT.

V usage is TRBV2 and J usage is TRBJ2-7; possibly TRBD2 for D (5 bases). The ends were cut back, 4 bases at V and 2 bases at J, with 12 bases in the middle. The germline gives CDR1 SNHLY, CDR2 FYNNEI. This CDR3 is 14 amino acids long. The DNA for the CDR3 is TGTGCCAGCAGTGTAGGGCGGAGGACCTACGAGCAGTACTTC. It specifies CASSVGRRTYEQYF.

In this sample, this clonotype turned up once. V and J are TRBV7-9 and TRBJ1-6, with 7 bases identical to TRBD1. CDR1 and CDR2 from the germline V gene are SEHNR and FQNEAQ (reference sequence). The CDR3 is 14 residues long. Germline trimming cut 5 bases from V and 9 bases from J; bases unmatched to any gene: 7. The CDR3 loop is CASSHDRDFSPLHF. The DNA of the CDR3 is TGTGCCAGCAGCCACGACAGGGACTTTTCACCCCTCCACTTT. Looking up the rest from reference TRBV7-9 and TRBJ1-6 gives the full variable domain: DTGVSQNPRHKITKRGQNVTFRCDPISEHNRLYWYRQTLGQGPEFLTYFQNEAQLEKSRLLSDRFSAERPKGSFSTLEIQRTEQGDSAMYLCASSHDRDFSPLHFGNGTRLTVT.

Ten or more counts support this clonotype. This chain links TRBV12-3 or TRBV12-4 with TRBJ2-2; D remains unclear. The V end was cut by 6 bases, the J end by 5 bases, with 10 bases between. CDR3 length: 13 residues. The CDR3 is CASSKDTTGELFF. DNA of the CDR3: TGTGCCAGCAGCAAAGACACTACCGGGGAGCTGTTTTTT.

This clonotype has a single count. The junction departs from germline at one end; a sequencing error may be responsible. CDR3: CASSQAGGGEQFF. DNA for the CDR3: TGCGCCAGCAGCCAAGCGGGAGGCGGGGAGCAGTTTTTT. V is TRBV4-1 and J is TRBJ2-2; 7 positions agree with TRBD2. The CDR3 runs to 13 residues. Germline V gene lookup returns CDR1 MGHRA and CDR2 YSYEKL.

CDR3 residues: CASRDGTGGFREQYF. CDR3 sequence (DNA): TGTGCCAGTAGGGATGGGACAGGGGGTTTTCGGGAGCAGTACTTC. V usage is TRBV2 and J usage is TRBJ2-7; 11 bases agree with TRBD1. The CDR3 spans 15 residues. V lost 9 bases to trimming and J lost 7 bases; unmatched junction nucleotides: 14. The germline V gene has CDR1 SNHLY and CDR2 FYNNEI.

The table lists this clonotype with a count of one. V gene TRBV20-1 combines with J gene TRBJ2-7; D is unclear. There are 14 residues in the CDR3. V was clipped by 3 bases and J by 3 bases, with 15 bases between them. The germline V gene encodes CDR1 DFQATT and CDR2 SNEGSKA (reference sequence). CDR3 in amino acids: CSASPPLGDYEQYF. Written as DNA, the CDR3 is TGCAGTGCTAGCCCCCCCCTGGGTGACTACGAGCAGTACTTC.

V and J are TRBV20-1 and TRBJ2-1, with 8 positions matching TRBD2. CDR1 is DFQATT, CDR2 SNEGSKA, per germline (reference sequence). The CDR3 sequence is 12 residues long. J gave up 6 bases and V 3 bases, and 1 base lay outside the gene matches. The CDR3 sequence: CSASGGGNEQFF. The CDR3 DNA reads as TGCAGTGCTAGCGGGGGGGGCAATGAGCAGTTCTTC.

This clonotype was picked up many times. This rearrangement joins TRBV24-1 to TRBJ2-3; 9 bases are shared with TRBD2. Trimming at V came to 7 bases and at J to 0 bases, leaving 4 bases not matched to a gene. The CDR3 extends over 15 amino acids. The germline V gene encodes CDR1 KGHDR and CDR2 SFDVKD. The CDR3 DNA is TGTGCCACCAGCCAACTAGCGGGTAGCACAGATACGCAGTATTTT. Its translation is CATSQLAGSTDTQYF.

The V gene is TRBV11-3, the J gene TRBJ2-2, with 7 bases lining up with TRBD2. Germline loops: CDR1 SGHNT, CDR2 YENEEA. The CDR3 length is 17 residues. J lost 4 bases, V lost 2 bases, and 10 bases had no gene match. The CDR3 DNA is TGTGCCAGCAGCTTACAAAGTAGGCTAGCGGTCACCGGGGAGCTGTTTTTT. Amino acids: CASSLQSRLAVTGELFF.

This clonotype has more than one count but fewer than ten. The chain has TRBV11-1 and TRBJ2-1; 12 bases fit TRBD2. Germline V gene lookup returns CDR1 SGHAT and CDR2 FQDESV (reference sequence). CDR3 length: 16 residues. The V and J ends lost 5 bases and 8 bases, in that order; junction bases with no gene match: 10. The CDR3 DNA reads TGTGCCAGCAGCACATCCGGGACTAGCGGGCTCTATGAGCAGTTCTTC. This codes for CASSTSGTSGLYEQFF.

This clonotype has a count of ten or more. The CDR3 DNA sequence: TGTGCCAGCAGCTACTATCTCGAGGCGACTACCTATGGCTACACCTTC. Amino acids: CASSYYLEATTYGYTF. V gene TRBV7-2 combines with J gene TRBJ1-2; no clear D. Looked up from germline, CDR1 is SGHTA and CDR2 is FQGNSA. The ends were cut back, 4 bases at V and 4 bases at J, with 19 bases in the middle. This CDR3 comprises 16 residues.

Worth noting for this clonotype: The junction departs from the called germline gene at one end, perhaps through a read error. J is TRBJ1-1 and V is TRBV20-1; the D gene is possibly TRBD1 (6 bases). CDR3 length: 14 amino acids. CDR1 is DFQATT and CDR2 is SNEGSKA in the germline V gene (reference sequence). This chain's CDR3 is CSARAPGVNTEALF. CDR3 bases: TGCAGTGCTAGAGCCCCAGGGGTGAACACTGAAGCTCTCTTT.

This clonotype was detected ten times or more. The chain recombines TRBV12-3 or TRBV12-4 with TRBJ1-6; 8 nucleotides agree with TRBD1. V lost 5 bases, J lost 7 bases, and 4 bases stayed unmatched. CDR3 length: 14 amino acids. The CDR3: CASSRTGWNSPLHF. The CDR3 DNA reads TGTGCCAGCAGTAGGACAGGGTGGAATTCACCCCTCCACTTT.

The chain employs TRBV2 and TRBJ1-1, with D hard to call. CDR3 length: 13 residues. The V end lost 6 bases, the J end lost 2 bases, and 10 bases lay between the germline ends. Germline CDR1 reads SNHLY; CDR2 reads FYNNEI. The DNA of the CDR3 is TGTGCCAGCAGGGTATTGTTAAACACTGAAGCTTTCTTT. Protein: CASRVLLNTEAFF.

CDR3 DNA sequence: TGCGCCAGCAGCAGAGGGACTAGGGGCTACGAGCAGTACTTC. It translates to CASSRGTRGYEQYF. The gene calls are TRBV4-1 and TRBJ2-7, with 8 positions matching TRBD2. There are 14 residues in the CDR3. Germline V gene sequence: CDR1 MGHRA, CDR2 YSYEKL. V lost 5 bases to trimming and J lost 3 bases; unmatched junction nucleotides: 6.

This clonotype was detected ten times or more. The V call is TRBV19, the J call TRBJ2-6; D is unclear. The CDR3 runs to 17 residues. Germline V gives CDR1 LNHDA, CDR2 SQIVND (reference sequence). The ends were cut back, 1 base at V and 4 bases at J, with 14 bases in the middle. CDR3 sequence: CASSIGNRGAGANVLTF. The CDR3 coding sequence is TGTGCCAGTAGTATAGGGAATCGAGGCGCAGGGGCCAACGTCCTGACTTTC. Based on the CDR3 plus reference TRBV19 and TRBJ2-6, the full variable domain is DGGITQSPKYLFRKEGQNVTLSCEQNLNHDAMYWYRQDPGQGLRLIYYSQIVNDFQKGDIAEGYSVSREKKESFPLTVTSAQKNPTAFYLCASSIGNRGAGANVLTFGAGSRLTVL.

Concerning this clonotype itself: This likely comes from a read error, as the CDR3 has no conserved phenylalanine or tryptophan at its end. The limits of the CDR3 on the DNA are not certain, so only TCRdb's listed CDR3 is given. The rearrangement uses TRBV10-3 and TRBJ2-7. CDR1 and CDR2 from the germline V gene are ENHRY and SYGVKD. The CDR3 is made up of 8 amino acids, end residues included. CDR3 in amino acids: CAISVGLP.

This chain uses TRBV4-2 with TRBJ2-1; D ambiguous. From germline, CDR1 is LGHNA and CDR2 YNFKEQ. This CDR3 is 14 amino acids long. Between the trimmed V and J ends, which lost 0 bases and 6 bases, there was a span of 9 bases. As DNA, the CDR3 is TGTGCCAGCAGCCAAGATGTTTCGGGCAATGAGCAGTTCTTC. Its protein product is CASSQDVSGNEQFF.